Below are 21 T cell receptor beta chains sequenced from a single sample in a study of cytomegalovirus exposure and HLA in healthy donors. PCR employed 60 Vbeta and 13 Jbeta primers. Repertoires were generated with immunoSEQ multiplex PCR, while TCRdb's copy carries only in-frame clones and drops some. The data contain about 94,000 clones, around three fifths of them singletons. Material for sequencing was PBMCs. These receptors came from a man younger than 45 in good health and CMV-seronegative.

The rearrangement joins TRBV11-2 to TRBJ2-3; TRBD2 matches 7 bases. The junction had 8 bases not matched to a gene; V was cut back by 3 bases and J by 2 bases. Germline V gene lookup returns CDR1 SGHAT and CDR2 FQNNGV. The CDR3 spans 16 residues. The CDR3 loop is CASSLRLAASTDTQYF. The CDR3 nucleotides read TGTGCCAGCAGCTTGAGGCTAGCGGCTTCCACAGATACGCAGTATTTT.

The genes are TRBV7-9 and TRBJ2-6; D gene ambiguous. This CDR3 is 13 amino acids long. Germline CDR1 is SEHNR and CDR2 is FQNEAQ (reference sequence). Trimming left V 10 bases short and J 2 bases short, with 9 bases between. The CDR3 loop reads CATSVAGANVLTF. CDR3 in DNA: TGTGCCACCTCGGTCGCTGGGGCCAACGTCCTGACTTTC.

This rearrangement joins TRBV9 to TRBJ2-7; 8 bases fit TRBD1. The CDR3 loop spans 15 amino acids. Germline lookup yields CDR1 SGDLS and CDR2 YYNGEE. The junction had 2 bases not matched to a gene; V was cut back by 0 bases and J by 0 bases. In DNA, the CDR3 is TGTGCCAGCAGCGTAGGAACAGGGGGCTCCTACGAGCAGTACTTC. This codes for CASSVGTGGSYEQYF.

The DNA for the CDR3 is TGTGCCAGCAACCGCGGGACAGGGGGCACTAGCAATCAGCCCCAGCATTTT. It is translated as CASNRGTGGTSNQPQHF. The rearrangement uses TRBV25-1 and TRBJ1-5, with 12 bases identical to TRBD1. The junction had 7 bases not matched to a gene; V was cut back by 7 bases and J by 0 bases. The germline V gene has CDR1 MGHDK and CDR2 SYGVNS. The CDR3 spans 17 residues.

The chain carries TRBV7-9 and TRBJ2-2; D is possibly TRBD2 (5 bases). Germline V lookup: CDR1 SEHNR, CDR2 FQNEAQ (reference sequence). CDR3 length equals 15 residues. V was trimmed by 4 bases and J by 4 bases, leaving 13 bases between them. In DNA form, the CDR3 reads TGTGCCAGCAGCTCCAGAGGAGAGGGCACCGGGGAGCTGTTTTTT. Its translation: CASSSRGEGTGELFF. The whole variable domain, remainder taken from reference TRBV7-9 and TRBJ2-2, is DTGVSQNPRHKITKRGQNVTFRCDPISEHNRLYWYRQTLGQGPEFLTYFQNEAQLEKSRLLSDRFSAERPKGSFSTLEIQRTEQGDSAMYLCASSSRGEGTGELFFGEGSRLTVL.

V gene TRBV6-5 combines with J gene TRBJ1-2; tentative D call: TRBD1 (6 bases). V dropped 2 bases and J dropped 7 bases, with 11 bases sitting between them. This CDR3 is 13 amino acids long. CDR1 MNHEY and CDR2 SVGAGI come from the germline V gene. CDR3 sequence (DNA): TGTGCCAGCAGTTACGGGGGCGCCGGTGGCTACACCTTC. Translation gives CASSYGGAGGYTF.

This clone was picked up a small number of times. The chain couples TRBV5-6 to TRBJ2-3; the D gene is possibly TRBD2 (6 bases). V lost 4 bases and J 1 base, leaving 10 bases between the germline ends. Germline V CDR1 and CDR2: SGHDT, YYEEEE. The length of the CDR3 is 14 residues. As DNA, the CDR3 is TGTGCCAGCAGCCCCGGAGGGGGCACAGATACGCAGTATTTT. Protein sequence: CASSPGGGTDTQYF.

Written as DNA, the CDR3 is TGTGCCAGCAGCCCGCAGGGATACGAAAAACTGTTTTTT. It translates to CASSPQGYEKLFF. J is TRBJ1-4 and V is TRBV9; D may be TRBD1 (5 bases). CDR1 and CDR2 (germline): SGDLS, YYNGEE. Trimming cost V 4 bases and J 8 bases, with 12 bases left between them. The CDR3 extends over 13 amino acids.

The V gene is TRBV28, the J gene TRBJ1-2, with D unresolved. V was shortened by 8 bases and J by 5 bases, with 6 bases between the two germline ends. This CDR3 has 10 amino acids. Germline CDR1 MDHEN, CDR2 SYDVKM. CDR3 sequence: CASEHYGYTF. In nucleotides, the CDR3 is TGTGCCAGCGAGCATTATGGCTACACCTTC.

This clone was observed a handful of times. The chain combines TRBV14 with TRBJ1-2; D might be TRBD1 (5 bases). The germline CDR1 and CDR2 sequences are SGHDN and FVKESK. Trimming removed 4 bases at V and 3 bases at J, with 18 bases between. This CDR3 is 16 amino acids long. This chain's CDR3 is CASSPFWGGTDYGYTF. In nucleotides, the CDR3 is TGTGCCAGCAGCCCCTTCTGGGGGGGAACGGACTATGGCTACACCTTC.

The chain joins TRBV11-1 to TRBJ2-2, with 8 positions matching TRBD2. Per germline, CDR1 SGHAT and CDR2 FQDESV (reference sequence). This CDR3 has 17 residues. After removal of 5 bases from V and 0 bases from J, the junction contained 8 bases not matched to a gene. The CDR3 DNA follows: TGTGCCAGCAGCCGGCGGGCGGGGGGCACGAACACCGGGGAGCTGTTTTTT. Translation gives CASSRRAGGTNTGELFF.

This chain connects TRBV28 to TRBJ1-2; the D gene is possibly TRBD1 (6 bases). V dropped 5 bases and J dropped 1 base, with 14 bases sitting between them. The CDR3 spans 15 residues. The germline V gene has CDR1 MDHEN and CDR2 SYDVKM. CDR3: CASSAENRVNYGYTF. The CDR3 DNA follows: TGTGCCAGCAGTGCGGAGAACAGGGTTAACTATGGCTACACCTTC.

CDR3 coding DNA: TGTGCCAGCAGACCGGGACAGGGGTTCTTTTTCTATGGCTACACCTTC. Protein: CASRPGQGFFFYGYTF. The rearrangement uses TRBV2 and TRBJ1-2; 10 bases are shared with TRBD1. The ends lost 6 bases at V and 4 bases at J; junction bases unmatched: 11. The CDR3 is 16 amino acids. In germline, CDR1 is SNHLY, CDR2 FYNNEI. Variable domain in full (rest from reference TRBV2 and TRBJ1-2): EPEVTQTPSHQVTQMGQEVILRCVPISNHLYFYWYRQILGQKVEFLVSFYNNEISEKSEIFDDQFSVERPDGSNFTLKIRSTKLEDSAMYFCASRPGQGFFFYGYTFGSGTRLTVV.

Notes on this clone: One end of the junction varies from germline; a read error may be responsible. At the DNA level, this CDR3 is encoded by other sequences in the same sample as well. This CDR3 reads CASSVGRGKGGYTF. For the CDR3, the DNA is TGCGCCAGCAGCGTAGGTCGGGGGAAGGGTGGCTACACCTTC. This sequence joins TRBV9 and TRBJ1-2, with D tentatively TRBD1 (5 bases). In germline, CDR1 is SGDLS, CDR2 YYNGEE. The CDR3 loop spans 14 amino acids.

The genes are TRBV6-5 and TRBJ2-7, with 9 bases that match TRBD1. The V segment lost 6 bases and the J segment 5 bases; nucleotides outside the gene matches: 8. This CDR3 has 14 residues. Germline V CDR1 and CDR2: MNHEY, SVGAGI. The CDR3 DNA is TGTGCCAGCAGACCCGACAGGGGGAAGAACGAGCAGTACTTC. Amino acid sequence: CASRPDRGKNEQYF.

The chain carries TRBV5-1 and TRBJ2-5, with a possible D match to TRBD1 (5 bases). Trimming stripped 4 bases from V and 5 bases from J, with 15 bases between. CDR1 SGHRS and CDR2 YFSETQ come from the germline V gene. This CDR3 is built from 14 residues. The CDR3 bases are TGCGCCAGCAGCCCGTCAGGGTTAAGGGAGACCCAGTACTTC. Protein: CASSPSGLRETQYF.

The chain joins TRBV7-6 to TRBJ2-1; 8 bases are a match to TRBD1. CDR1 SGHVS and CDR2 FNYEAQ come from the germline V gene. The trim removed 3 bases at V and 0 bases at J, leaving 10 bases unmatched. The CDR3 is made up of 18 amino acids. Here the CDR3 DNA reads TGTGCCAGCAGCTTGAGACGGACAGGGACAACCTCCTACAATGAGCAGTTCTTC. This codes for CASSLRRTGTTSYNEQFF.

The sample holds one count of this clone. This sequence joins TRBV19 and TRBJ1-5, with a weak D call TRBD1 (6 bases). The germline gives CDR1 LNHDA, CDR2 SQIVND (reference sequence). The CDR3 spans 14 residues. Between the trimmed V and J ends, which lost 1 base and 6 bases, there was a span of 10 bases. The CDR3 region has the DNA TGTGCCAGTAGTATAGCCAGGGGATTTCAGCCCCAGCATTTT. It codes for CASSIARGFQPQHF. The full variable domain, its missing parts supplied by reference TRBV19 and TRBJ1-5, is DGGITQSPKYLFRKEGQNVTLSCEQNLNHDAMYWYRQDPGQGLRLIYYSQIVNDFQKGDIAEGYSVSREKKESFPLTVTSAQKNPTAFYLCASSIARGFQPQHFGDGTRLSIL.

The CDR3 DNA reads as TGTGCCAGCAGCCCTACCGGTGGTGCTAGCTCCTACAATGAGCAGTTCTTC. Residues: CASSPTGGASSYNEQFF. The genes are TRBV5-4 and TRBJ2-1; D is unresolved. V was clipped by 4 bases and J by 0 bases, with 17 bases between them. CDR1 SGHNT and CDR2 YYREEE come from the germline V gene (reference sequence). This CDR3 contains 17 residues.

The rearrangement uses TRBV5-1 and TRBJ2-3; maybe TRBD1 (6 bases). Between the trimmed V and J ends, which lost 0 bases and 4 bases, there was a span of 9 bases. The CDR3 runs to 14 residues. Germline loops: CDR1 SGHRS, CDR2 YFSETQ. The CDR3: CASSLGGPADTQYF. Written as DNA, the CDR3 is TGCGCCAGCAGCTTGGGGGGGCCAGCAGATACGCAGTATTTT.

The chain recombines TRBV6-5 with TRBJ1-1; 7 bases match TRBD1. This CDR3 is built from 12 residues. V was pared by 1 base and J by 8 bases, with 1 base of the junction left unmatched. Per germline, CDR1 MNHEY and CDR2 SVGAGI. CDR3 residues: CASSYYRGEAFF. CDR3 sequence (DNA): TGTGCCAGCAGTTACTACAGGGGAGAAGCTTTCTTT.